This T cell receptor beta chain appears in the sequencing data of a study of regulatory T cells in long-lasting Graves disease. Study outcomes and limitations: Shared public clonotypes totalled over 2,500 in persistent patients, compared with approximately 970 in new patients.

Researchers made TCR beta libraries by using iRepertoire HTBI primers and running Arm-PCR on CDR3 regions. TCRdb re-derived calls from the multiplex PCR reads in MiXCR, one entry per CDR3 protein. The sample lists around 510,000 distinct CDR3 sequences, 20% occurring once. Germline V gene sequence: CDR1 SNHLY, CDR2 FYNNEI. The V end was cut by 4 bases, the J end by 2 bases, with 8 bases between. The CDR3 has 13 residues. Time point defined: persistent/refractory GD, antithyroid drugs over 5 years with positive TRAb. From RNA extracted from PBMCs, the TCR library was made. This clonotype was observed a few times. Its antigen is currently unknown.

The material sequenced was peripheral blood mononuclear cells (PBMCs), taken when the disease was refractory, from a patient treated with antithyroid drugs. V and J are TRBV2 and TRBJ1-1; D not certain. The TCR comes from a female donor with Graves disease. The CDR3 DNA reads as TGTGCCAGCAGTGCCAACAGTAACACTGAAGCTTTCTTT. It is translated as CASSANSNTEAFF.